Included here is one T cell receptor (beta chain) sequence, with context. This sample was included in a study of blood T cell repertoires in COVID-19. Ages ranged from roughly 18 to 95 years, with residence in about two dozen US areas. Before they entered the study, exposed participants had met a COVID-19 case within 2 weeks. Profiled with immunoSEQ multiplex PCR; TCRdb holds only in-frame clones, not every one. The sample includes a few hundred thousand clones, over 85% of them seen just once. Germline V gene data show CDR1 as SGHKS and CDR2 as YYEKEE (reference sequence). Trimming removed 4 bases at V and 5 bases at J, with 7 bases between. The length of the CDR3 is 12 residues.

The receptor was isolated from a woman aged 45-65 years who had been exposed to COVID-19. The sequenced sample consisted of PBMCs or T cells enriched from blood (not recorded which). This rearrangement joins TRBV5-5 to TRBJ2-1, with D hard to call. As DNA, the CDR3 is TGTGCCAGCAGCAATATAAACAATGAGCAGTTCTTC. It translates to CASSNINNEQFF.